The text below deals with one T cell receptor (beta chain). Total pancreatectomy with islet autotransplantation was the source of the chronic pancreatitis pancreas tissue. Sequenced by immunoSEQ multiplex PCR; TCRdb stores in-frame clones only, minus some. The sample lists roughly 9,000 clones, more than 75% occurring once. This specimen comes from a study of immune characteristics of hereditary and idiopathic chronic pancreatitis. The CDR3 consists of 17 residues. CDR1 is MNHEY and CDR2 is SMNVEV in the germline V gene (reference sequence). The J segment lost 3 bases and the V segment lost 2 bases, leaving 7 bases of the junction unmatched.

The genes are TRBV27 and TRBJ2-1, with 10 bases identical to TRBD1. The sequence came from a human donor with chronic pancreatitis. Input material: pancreas tissue with idiopathic chronic pancreatitis. The CDR3 here is CASSLPPWDRGYNEQFF. The CDR3 DNA sequence: TGTGCCAGCAGTTTACCCCCCTGGGACAGGGGCTACAATGAGCAGTTCTTC.